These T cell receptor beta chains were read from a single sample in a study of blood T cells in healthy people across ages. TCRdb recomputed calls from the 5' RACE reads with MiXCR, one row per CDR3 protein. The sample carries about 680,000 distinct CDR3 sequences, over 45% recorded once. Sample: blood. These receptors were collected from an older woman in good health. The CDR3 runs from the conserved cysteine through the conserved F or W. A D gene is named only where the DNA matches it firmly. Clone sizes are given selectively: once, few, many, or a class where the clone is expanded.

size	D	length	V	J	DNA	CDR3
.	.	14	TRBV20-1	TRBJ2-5	TGCAGTGCTAGAGTAGGGACTCTGCAAGAGACCCAGTACTTC	CSARVGTLQETQYF
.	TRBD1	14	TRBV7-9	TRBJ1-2	TGTGCCAGCAGCTTCGGGGACAGACTCTATGGCTACACCTTC	CASSFGDRLYGYTF
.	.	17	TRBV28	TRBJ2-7	TGTGCCAGCAGAAGCGCTTATCGGCGGGCATTAATCTACGAGCAGTACTTC	CASRSAYRRALIYEQYF
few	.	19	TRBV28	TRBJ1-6	TGTGCCAGCAGTGGATTAGGCCTCACCACAGGGACCAGAAATTCACCCCTCCACTTT	CASSGLGLTTGTRNSPLHF
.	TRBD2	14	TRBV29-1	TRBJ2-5	TGCAGCGCCACGAGCGGACTAGCGGGAGAGACCCAGTACTTC	CSATSGLAGETQYF
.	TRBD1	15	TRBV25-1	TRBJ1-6	TGTGCCAGCACCGAGGGTGGGACAGCCTATTCACCCCTCCACTTT	CASTEGGTAYSPLHF
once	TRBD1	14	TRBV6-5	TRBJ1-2	TGTGCCAGCAGTTCCCGGGACAGGGTTCATGGCTACACCTTC	CASSSRDRVHGYTF
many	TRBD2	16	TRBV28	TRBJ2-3	TGTGCCAGCAGGACTAGCGGATCCCAGGTGGGATATACGCAGTATTTT	CASRTSGSQVGYTQYF
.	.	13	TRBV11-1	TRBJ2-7	TGTGCCAGCAGCTTAGAAACCCGGCGGGAGCAGTACTTC	CASSLETRREQYF
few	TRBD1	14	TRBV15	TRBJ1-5	TGTGCCACGGCCACAGGGGGGGTAACTCAGCCCCAGCATTTT	CATATGGVTQPQHF
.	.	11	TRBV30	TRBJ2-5	TGTGCCTGGAGTCAGTCGGAGACCCAGTACTTC	CAWSQSETQYF
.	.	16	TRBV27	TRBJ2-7	TGTGCCAGCAGTTTAGTAGGAGAATATTCTTCCTACGAGCAGTACTTC	CASSLVGEYSSYEQYF
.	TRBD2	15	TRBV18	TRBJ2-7	TGTGCCAGCTCACCGGGACTAGCGGAGACCTACGAGCAGTACTTC	CASSPGLAETYEQYF
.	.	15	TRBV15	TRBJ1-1	TGTGCCACCAGCAGAGATTTGAAGGTAAACGCTGAAGCTTTCTTT	CATSRDLKVNAEAFF
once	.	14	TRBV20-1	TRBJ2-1	TGCAGTGTCAAAGGGCGACCGGGTGGGGATGAGCAGTTCTTC	CSVKGRPGGDEQFF
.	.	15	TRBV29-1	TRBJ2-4	TGCAGCGTTGAAACAGGGAGTAGTGGGGGGGACATTCAGTACTTC	CSVETGSSGGDIQYF
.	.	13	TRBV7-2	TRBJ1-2	TGTGCCAGCAGCTTACAGGGCACATATGGCTACACCTTC	CASSLQGTYGYTF
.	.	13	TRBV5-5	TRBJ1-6	TGTGCCAGCAGCGGACCCGGGAGTTCACCCCTCCACTTT	CASSGPGSSPLHF
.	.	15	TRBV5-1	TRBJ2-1	TGCGCCAGCAGTCCCGGGCGGAGTCTTGACAATGAGCAGTTCTTC	CASSPGRSLDNEQFF
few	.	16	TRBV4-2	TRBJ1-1	TGTGCCAGCAGCCAAGGGCGGGGCAGCCTGAACACTGAAGCTTTCTTT	CASSQGRGSLNTEAFF
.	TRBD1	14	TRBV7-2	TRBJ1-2	TGTGCCAGCAGAAAAGGACAGGGGGCAGGTGGCTACACCTTC	CASRKGQGAGGYTF
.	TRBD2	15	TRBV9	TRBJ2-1	TGTGCCAGCAGCGCGCCGGGACTAGCGGCCAATGAGCAGTTCTTC	CASSAPGLAANEQFF
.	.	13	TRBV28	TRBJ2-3	TGTGCCAGCAGTTGGCAGCGCACAGATACGCAGTATTTT	CASSWQRTDTQYF
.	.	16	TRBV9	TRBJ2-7	TGCGCCAGCAGCGCCAGGACGGTTCATTTTCGCTACGAGCAGTACTTC	CASSARTVHFRYEQYF
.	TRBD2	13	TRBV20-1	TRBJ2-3	TGCAGTGCTAGAAGCGGGAGTGGGGATACGCAGTATTTT	CSARSGSGDTQYF
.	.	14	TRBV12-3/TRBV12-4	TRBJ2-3	TGTGCCAGCAGTCACTGGGAGAACACAGATACGCAGTATTTT	CASSHWENTDTQYF
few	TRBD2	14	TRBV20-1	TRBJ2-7	TGCAGTGCTAAGGACGGGAGGGATACCTACGAGCAGTACTTC	CSAKDGRDTYEQYF
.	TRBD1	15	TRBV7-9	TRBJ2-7	TGTGCCAGCAGCGCAACCGGGACAGGGAGCTGGGAGCAGTACTTC	CASSATGTGSWEQYF
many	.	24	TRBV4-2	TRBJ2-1	TGTGCCAGCAGCCAAGATTACGGGACAGGGGGGCTTTTGTTCAGCGGGAGGGCCGGTAGTGAGCAGTTCTTC	CASSQDYGTGGLLFSGRAGSEQFF
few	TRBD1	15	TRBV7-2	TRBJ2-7	TGTGCCAGCAGCTTAACGGGACAGGGGGCCTTCGAGCAGTACTTC	CASSLTGQGAFEQYF
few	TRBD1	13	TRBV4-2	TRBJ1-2	TGTGCCAGCAGCCCTCAGGACAGGGCTGGCTACACCTTC	CASSPQDRAGYTF
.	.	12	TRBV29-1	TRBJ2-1	TGCAGCGTTGAAGATCAATGGGGGCGCCGGTTCTTC	CSVEDQWGRRFF
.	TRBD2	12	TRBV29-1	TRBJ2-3	TGCAGCGCCGGGAGGGCCGGTGATACGCAGTATTTT	CSAGRAGDTQYF
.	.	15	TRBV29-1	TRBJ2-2	TGCAGCGTTGAAGAGCACGACAAGAACACCGGGGAGCTGTTTTTT	CSVEEHDKNTGELFF
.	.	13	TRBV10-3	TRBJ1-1	TGTGCCATCAGTGAGTCGTCAACTTACGAAGCTTTCTTT	CAISESSTYEAFF
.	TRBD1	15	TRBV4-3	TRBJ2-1	TGCGCCAGCAGCCAAGCCGGGACAGGATACAATGAGCAGTTCTTC	CASSQAGTGYNEQFF
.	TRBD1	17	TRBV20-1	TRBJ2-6	TGCAGTGCTACATCCGGGACAGGGAGACCTGGGGCCAACGTCCTGACTTTC	CSATSGTGRPGANVLTF
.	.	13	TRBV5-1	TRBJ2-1	TGCGCCAGCAGCATGAGCTCCTACAATGAGCAGTTCTTC	CASSMSSYNEQFF
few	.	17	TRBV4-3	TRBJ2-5	TGCGCCAGCAGCCAACATTCACCGGGACCGGAGGGTGAGACCCAGTACTTC	CASSQHSPGPEGETQYF
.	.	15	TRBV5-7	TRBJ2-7	TGTGCCAGCAGCCCTAAGGACAGCCCTTACTACGAGCAGTACTTC	CASSPKDSPYYEQYF
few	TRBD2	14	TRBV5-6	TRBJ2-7	TGTGCCAGCACCCCGAGCGGGAGGGCGGGCGAGCAGTACTTC	CASTPSGRAGEQYF
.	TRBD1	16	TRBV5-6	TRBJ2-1	TGTGCCAGCAGCCATTCGGGACAGCCGTTTATGGATGAGCAGTTCTTC	CASSHSGQPFMDEQFF
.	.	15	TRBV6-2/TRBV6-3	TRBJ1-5	TGTGCCAGCAATCTTCCGGGGATCAGCAATCAGCCCCAGCATTTT	CASNLPGISNQPQHF
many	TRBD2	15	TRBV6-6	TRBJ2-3	TGTGCCAGCAGAGTAACTAGCGGGAGTAAAGATACGCAGTATTTT	CASRVTSGSKDTQYF
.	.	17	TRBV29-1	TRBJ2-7	TGCAGCGTTTGCCGGCTCGGGACTCCTTCGCTCGGGGAAGAGCAGTACTTC	CSVCRLGTPSLGEEQYF
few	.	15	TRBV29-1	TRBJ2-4	TGCAGCGTTGGGGGATTCGGGGGTACCAAAAACATTCAGTACTTC	CSVGGFGGTKNIQYF
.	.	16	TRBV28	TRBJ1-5	TGTGCCAGTCAGACAGGAAATCTTTATAGCAATCAGCCCCAGCATTTT	CASQTGNLYSNQPQHF
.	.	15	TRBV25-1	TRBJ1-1	TGTGCCAGCAGTGAATCGATCGGGCGGAACACTGAAGCTTTCTTT	CASSESIGRNTEAFF
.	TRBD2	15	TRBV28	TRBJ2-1	TGTGCCAGCAGTGTACAGACTAGCGGGAGGTATGAGCAGTTCTTC	CASSVQTSGRYEQFF